One and the same sample provided the 10 T cell receptor beta chains below, sequenced in a study of CD8 T cells in ankylosing spondylitis. Whole-study findings and limits: A TCR beta motif made of 7 to 9 highly homologous variants seemed typical of ankylosing spondylitis blood.

The antigens for these receptors are not known. TCRdb re-called the 5' RACE reads through MiXCR, storing one row per CDR3 protein. The profile shows over 600,000 distinct CDR3 sequences, 15% to 20% of them singletons. Sequenced: blood, either unsorted or a sorted T cell fraction (not recorded which). The receptors originated from a male donor with ankylosing spondylitis.

V usage is TRBV30 and J usage is TRBJ2-2, with D possibly matching TRBD2 (6 bases). The CDR3 sequence is 14 residues long. Germline CDR1 and CDR2: GTSNPN and SVGIG (reference sequence). Trimming pared 5 bases from V and 4 bases from J, leaving 14 bases between. CDR3 coding DNA: TGTGCCTGGGACGGAGGGCGCGGCACCGGGGAGCTGTTTTTT. Translation gives CAWDGGRGTGELFF.

This clonotype has a handful of counts. This chain connects TRBV11-2 to TRBJ2-3, with TRBD1 matching over 7 bases. The CDR3 is 16 residues long. Losses at the gene ends were 5 bases for V and 0 bases for J; bases not matched to a gene: 8. Germline V gene lookup returns CDR1 SGHAT and CDR2 FQNNGV. CDR3 DNA sequence: TGTGCCAGCAGCACCTACAGGGGTCAGAGCACAGATACGCAGTATTTT. Protein product: CASSTYRGQSTDTQYF.

The chain is built from TRBV4-1 and TRBJ2-7; 7 bases are shared with TRBD2. CDR1 and CDR2 from the germline V gene are MGHRA and YSYEKL. The V segment lost 1 base and the J segment 0 bases; nucleotides outside the gene matches: 3. CDR3 length: 15 amino acids. The CDR3 DNA sequence: TGCGCCAGCAGCCAAGCGGGACTATCCTCCTACGAGCAGTACTTC. It encodes CASSQAGLSSYEQYF.

This chain links TRBV12-3 or TRBV12-4 with TRBJ1-1, with D tentatively TRBD1 (6 bases). V gave up 9 bases and J gave up 5 bases, with 19 bases separating them. The CDR3 is 14 residues long. The CDR3 DNA is TGTGCCAGACCATTATGCACCAGGGGAACTGAAGCTTTCTTT. It encodes CARPLCTRGTEAFF.

Only a few counts were recorded for this clonotype. The rearrangement joins TRBV3-1 to TRBJ2-1; TRBD2 aligns across 11 bases. This CDR3 is 16 amino acids long. Germline V gene sequence: CDR1 LGHDT, CDR2 YNNKEL (reference sequence). V lost 1 base and J lost 7; bases outside the gene matches: 6. The CDR3 here is CASSQGIAGGENEQFF. In nucleotides, the CDR3 is TGTGCCAGCAGCCAAGGAATAGCGGGAGGGGAGAATGAGCAGTTCTTC.

This clonotype has a handful of counts. The V and J genes are TRBV7-2 and TRBJ2-1; 8 bases agree with TRBD2. With 5 bases clipped from V and 4 bases from J, the junction kept 10 bases outside the gene matches. This CDR3 is 16 amino acids long. Per the germline V gene, CDR1 is SGHTA and CDR2 is FQGNSA. The CDR3 loop is CASSQRGGRSYNEQFF. The CDR3 coding sequence is TGTGCCAGCAGCCAACGGGGCGGGAGGAGTTACAATGAGCAGTTCTTC.

The gene calls are TRBV24-1 and TRBJ2-2; the D gene is possibly TRBD2 (5 bases). CDR3 size: 15 residues. The V gene's germline CDR1 is KGHDR and CDR2 SFDVKD. Deletions cut 3 bases from V and 7 bases from J, with 14 bases between. The CDR3: CATSDAGRGGGELFF. The DNA for the CDR3 is TGTGCCACCAGTGATGCGGGTCGGGGTGGCGGGGAGCTGTTTTTT.

The chain is built from TRBV15 and TRBJ1-4; D is unclear. V gave up 0 bases and J gave up 8 bases, with 13 bases separating them. In germline, CDR1 is LNHNV, CDR2 YYDKDF (reference sequence). The CDR3 loop spans 15 amino acids. The CDR3 nucleotides read TGTGCCACCAGCAGAGATGGCTCCACGGGAGAAAAACTGTTTTTT. This sequence encodes CATSRDGSTGEKLFF.

This chain connects TRBV29-1 to TRBJ2-1, with a weak D call TRBD1 (6 bases). Germline CDR1 is SQVTM and CDR2 is ANQGSEA. CDR3 length: 14 amino acids. Trimming left V 1 base short and J 4 bases short, with 11 bases between. The DNA for the CDR3 is TGCAGCGTTGAAGGGTACAGGGAATACAATGAGCAGTTCTTC. Amino acid sequence: CSVEGYREYNEQFF.

The gene calls are TRBV6-2 or TRBV6-3 and TRBJ1-5; D ambiguous. Germline V lookup: CDR1 MNHEY, CDR2 SVGEGT. CDR3 size: 12 residues. Deletions cut 2 bases from V and 9 bases from J, with 8 bases between. The CDR3: CASSYTIWPQHF. Here the CDR3 DNA reads TGTGCCAGCAGTTACACCATATGGCCCCAGCATTTT.